This is a list of T cell receptor beta chains from one sample in a study of long-term antiretroviral therapy in people with HIV. Method: immunoSEQ multiplex PCR; TCRdb's copy keeps in-frame clones and lacks some. This sample has tens of thousands of clones; 85% to 90% occur once, and the top ten carry more than 7%. This specimen was unsorted PBMCs, taken 4.8 to 5 years after starting antiretroviral therapy. The origin of the receptors is a man between 35 and 55 years old with HIV. Each CDR3 is given without its conserved first and last residue. Fields, in order: D gene, J gene, V gene, CDR3 protein. The D gene is left open where the match is weak.

TRBD1 | TRBJ2-7 | TRBV5-1 | ASSLRQGANEQY
TRBD2 | TRBJ2-1 | TRBV28 | ASGAFEASGTGGQF
NA | TRBJ2-7 | TRBV15 | ATSAHGGEQY
TRBD2 | TRBJ2-1 | TRBV5-6 | ASSLVGGGPDNEQF
TRBD2 | TRBJ2-3 | TRBV10-3 | AISDSRLAGPDTQY
NA | TRBJ1-4 | TRBV6-1 | ASSEASIATNEKLF
NA | TRBJ2-1 | TRBV19 | ASSSAGEYEQF
TRBD1 | TRBJ2-5 | TRBV6-5 | ASRTRGRGEETQY
NA | TRBJ1-1 | TRBV28 | ATNRFGGNTEAF
TRBD1 | TRBJ2-7 | TRBV29-1 | SAGTDYEQY
NA | TRBJ2-5 | TRBV6-5 | ASSRGKGTQY
NA | TRBJ1-1 | TRBV5-6 | ASSLFNTEAF
NA | TRBJ2-5 | TRBV28 | AGNMRGTLGQKETQY
TRBD1 | TRBJ2-5 | TRBV10-1 | ASSPGQGTGAQY
NA | TRBJ1-2 | TRBV7-2 | ASSLSRGFGNYGYT
TRBD2 | TRBJ2-1 | TRBV6-5 | ASSYGGSSYNEQF
NA | TRBJ2-7 | TRBV5-6 | ASSLGEEQY